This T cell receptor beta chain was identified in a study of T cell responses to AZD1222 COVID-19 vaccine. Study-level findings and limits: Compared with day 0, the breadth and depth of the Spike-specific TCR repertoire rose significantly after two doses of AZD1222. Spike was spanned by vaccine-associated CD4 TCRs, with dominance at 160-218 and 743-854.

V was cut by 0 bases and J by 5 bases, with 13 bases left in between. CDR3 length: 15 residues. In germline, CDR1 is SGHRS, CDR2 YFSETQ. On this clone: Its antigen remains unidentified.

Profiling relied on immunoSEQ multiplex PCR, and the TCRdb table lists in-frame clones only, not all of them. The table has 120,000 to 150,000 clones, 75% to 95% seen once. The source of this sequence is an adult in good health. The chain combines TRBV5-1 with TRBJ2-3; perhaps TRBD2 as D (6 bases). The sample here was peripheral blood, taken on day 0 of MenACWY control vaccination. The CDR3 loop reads CASSLAQAGQDTQYF. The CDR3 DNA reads TGCGCCAGCAGCTTGGCCCAGGCGGGGCAAGATACGCAGTATTTT.